Listed below are T cell receptor beta chains from one sample, sequenced in a study of OX40 agonist ivuxolimab in advanced cancers. The method was immunoSEQ multiplex PCR; TCRdb's version includes in-frame clones alone and lacks a portion of them. The repertoire consists of around 100,000 clones, with roughly nine tenths occurring once and the leading ten covering 0.31%. Sequenced material: CD4+ or CD8+ T cells sorted from blood, taken in a trial of the OX40 agonist ivuxolimab. These receptors were taken from an adult with an advanced solid tumor such as melanoma, head and neck, liver or kidney cancer. The CDR3 runs from the conserved cysteine through the conserved F or W. A D gene is named only where the DNA matches it firmly. Rows give clone size only sometimes, using once, few, many, or a class for an expanded clone.

CDR3 | DNA | D | size | J | V
CASSLRQGKTEAFF | TGTGCCAGCAGCTTAAGACAGGGGAAGACTGAAGCTTTCTTT | TRBD1 | NA | TRBJ1-1 | TRBV7-9
CASSQDLQRDTQYF | TGCGCCAGCAGCCAAGATCTACAGCGGGATACGCAGTATTTT | NA | NA | TRBJ2-3 | TRBV4-3
CASTLVTGGNNQQFF | TGCGCCAGCACCTTGGTTACAGGGGGTAACAATCAGCAGTTCTTC | TRBD1 | NA | TRBJ2-1 | TRBV5-1
CAWSFSPTKGEQYF | TGTGCCTGGAGTTTCTCCCCCACTAAAGGCGAGCAGTACTTC | NA | NA | TRBJ2-7 | TRBV30
CASSLATNEKLFF | TGTGCCAGCAGTTTAGCAACTAATGAAAAACTGTTTTTT | NA | NA | TRBJ1-4 | TRBV2
CASALGGPSDTQYF | TGCGCCAGCGCGCTTGGGGGGCCATCAGATACGCAGTATTTT | NA | NA | TRBJ2-3 | TRBV10-1
CASTTGLNTGELFF | TGTGCCAGTACCACGGGGCTGAACACCGGGGAGCTGTTTTTT | NA | NA | TRBJ2-2 | TRBV19
CASRRTGATGELFF | TGTGCCAGCAGGAGGACAGGGGCCACCGGGGAGCTGTTTTTT | TRBD1 | NA | TRBJ2-2 | TRBV27
CASSLSGLAGDEGTDTQYF | TGTGCCAGCAGCCTCTCGGGACTAGCGGGAGATGAGGGCACAGATACGCAGTATTTT | TRBD2 | NA | TRBJ2-3 | TRBV9
CASSSFHEGRRDEQFF | TGTGCCAGCAGCTCCTTCCACGAGGGTCGGCGGGATGAGCAGTTCTTC | NA | once | TRBJ2-1 | TRBV11-2
CASSSGLGVGANVLTF | TGTGCCAGCAGCTCCGGTTTGGGGGTTGGGGCCAACGTCCTGACTTTC | NA | NA | TRBJ2-6 | TRBV7-6
CAISESLGAENIQYF | TGTGCCATCAGTGAGTCCCTGGGGGCCGAAAACATTCAGTACTTC | NA | NA | TRBJ2-4 | TRBV10-3
CASSLGTSGSYNEQFF | TGTGCCAGCAGCTTAGGGACTAGCGGGAGTTACAATGAGCAGTTCTTC | TRBD2 | NA | TRBJ2-1 | TRBV11-2
CSARDWYEQYF | TGCAGTGCTAGAGATTGGTACGAGCAGTACTTC | NA | NA | TRBJ2-7 | TRBV20-1
CASSYQGRNTEAFF | TGTGCCAGCAGTTATCAGGGGAGGAACACTGAAGCTTTCTTT | NA | NA | TRBJ1-1 | TRBV6-5
CASSSWDRTAGNTIYF | TGTGCCAGCAGTTCTTGGGACAGGACTGCTGGAAACACCATATATTTT | TRBD1 | NA | TRBJ1-3 | TRBV6-5
CASSTRQGAALTDTQYF | TGTGCCAGCAGTACCCGACAGGGGGCGGCCTTAACAGATACGCAGTATTTT | TRBD1 | NA | TRBJ2-3 | TRBV27
CASSLRGENIAKNIQYF | TGCGCCAGCAGTCTTCGGGGGGAGAACATAGCCAAAAACATTCAGTACTTC | TRBD2 | NA | TRBJ2-4 | TRBV23-1
CAIRQGAYEQYF | TGTGCCATCAGACAGGGGGCCTACGAGCAGTACTTC | TRBD1 | NA | TRBJ2-7 | TRBV28
CASSPSLTETETQYF | TGTGCCAGCAGCCCATCCTTGACAGAAACAGAGACCCAGTACTTC | NA | NA | TRBJ2-5 | TRBV6-8
CASSRAGPSQPQHF | TGTGCCAGCAGTCGAGCAGGGCCCTCCCAGCCCCAGCATTTT | NA | NA | TRBJ1-5 | TRBV5-8
CASSRIGASFYGYTF | TGTGCCAGCAGTAGAATAGGGGCTTCGTTCTATGGCTACACCTTC | NA | NA | TRBJ1-2 | TRBV11-2
CASSSQGGISGNTIYF | TGTGCCAGCAGCTCACAGGGCGGGATCTCTGGAAACACCATATATTTT | NA | NA | TRBJ1-3 | TRBV7-8
CASSRDRAGWNTF | TGTGCCAGCAGCAGGGACAGGGCTGGTTGGAACACCTTC | TRBD1 | NA | TRBJ1-2 | TRBV5-6
CASSHTSGGEQYF | TGTGCCAGCAGTCATACTAGCGGCGGCGAGCAGTACTTC | TRBD2 | NA | TRBJ2-7 | TRBV6-6
CASSPGSTGNTIYF | TGTGCCAGTAGTCCAGGGTCGACTGGAAACACCATATATTTT | NA | NA | TRBJ1-3 | TRBV19
CASSARTTWNTGELFF | TGTGCCAGCAGTGCGAGGACTACTTGGAACACCGGGGAGCTGTTTTTT | NA | NA | TRBJ2-2 | TRBV2
CASSLAGGRDEQYF | TGTGCCAGCAGCTTAGCGGGTGGACGGGACGAGCAGTACTTC | NA | NA | TRBJ2-7 | TRBV7-8
CAPKGLAAGANVLTF | TGTGCCCCGAAGGGGCTGGCAGCTGGGGCCAACGTCCTGACTTTC | NA | NA | TRBJ2-6 | TRBV7-8
CASSRGGQAYEQYF | TGTGCCAGCAGCAGAGGAGGACAGGCCTACGAGCAGTACTTC | TRBD1 | NA | TRBJ2-7 | TRBV5-4
CASSGGATNEKLFF | TGCGCCAGCAGCGGGGGTGCAACTAATGAAAAACTGTTTTTT | NA | once | TRBJ1-4 | TRBV5-1